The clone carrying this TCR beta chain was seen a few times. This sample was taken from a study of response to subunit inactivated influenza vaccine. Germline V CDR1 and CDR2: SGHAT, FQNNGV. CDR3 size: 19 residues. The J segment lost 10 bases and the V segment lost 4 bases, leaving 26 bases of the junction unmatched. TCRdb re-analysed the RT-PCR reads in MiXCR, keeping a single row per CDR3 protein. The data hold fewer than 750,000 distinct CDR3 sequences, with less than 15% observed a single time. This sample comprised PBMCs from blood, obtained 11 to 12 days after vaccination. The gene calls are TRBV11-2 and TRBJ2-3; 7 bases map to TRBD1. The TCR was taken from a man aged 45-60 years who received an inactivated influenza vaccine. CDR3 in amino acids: CASSSRIMPGQWGWVPQYF. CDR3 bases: TGTGCCAGCAGCTCTCGTATAATGCCGGGACAGTGGGGATGGGTCCCGCAGTATTTT.